A single sample is the source of the 10 T cell receptor beta chains below, sequenced in a study of identical twins. MiXCR, run by TCRdb on the 5' RACE reads, gives a single entry per CDR3 protein. Of 520,000 or so distinct CDR3 sequences detected, 20% to 25% appear once; the ten largest clones hold about 0.91%. These same data were also listed under a study on T cells expressing NK-cell markers.

Sequencing used CD4+ T cells sorted from blood. The receptors come from a woman in her late teens or twenties in good health.

The chain uses TRBV20-1 and TRBJ1-1; D may be TRBD1 (6 bases). The V gene lost 3 bases and the J gene lost 1 base, with 12 bases spanning the gap. Germline-derived CDR1 and CDR2 are DFQATT and SNEGSKA (reference sequence). The CDR3 contains 14 residues. CDR3 amino acids: CSASEGGPNTEAFF. The CDR3 DNA reads TGCAGTGCTAGTGAGGGGGGACCGAACACTGAAGCTTTCTTT.

The J gene is TRBJ2-1, the V gene TRBV14; no firm D call. The CDR3 is 13 amino acids. CDR1 is SGHDN and CDR2 is FVKESK in the germline V gene. Trimming took off 0 bases at V and 14 bases at J, with 14 bases between the two ends. The CDR3 sequence: CASSQDMARREFF. CDR3 nucleotides: TGTGCCAGCAGCCAAGATATGGCCCGACGGGAGTTCTTC.

The rearrangement joins TRBV29-1 to TRBJ1-2; tentatively, D is TRBD1 (5 bases). The CDR3 is 14 residues long. CDR1 and CDR2 (germline): SQVTM, ANQGSEA. The V end was cut by 2 bases, the J end by 4 bases, with 14 bases between. The DNA of the CDR3 is TGCAGCGTTGAATCCAGGGAAAGGGCCTATGGCTACACCTTC. Translating gives CSVESRERAYGYTF.

The V and J genes are TRBV20-1 and TRBJ1-2; tentatively, D is TRBD1 (6 bases). Trimming left V 3 bases short and J 3 bases short, with 11 bases between. The CDR3 has 13 residues. Germline V gene data show CDR1 as DFQATT and CDR2 as SNEGSKA (reference sequence). The CDR3 sequence: CSASPDSYYGYTF. CDR3 nucleotides: TGCAGTGCTAGCCCGGACAGCTACTATGGCTACACCTTC.

The rearrangement links TRBV2 to TRBJ1-6; D possibly corresponds to TRBD1 (5 bases). The CDR3 is 13 amino acids. The V end was cut by 5 bases, the J end by 9 bases, with 11 bases between. Germline V gene data show CDR1 as SNHLY and CDR2 as FYNNEI. The CDR3 sequence is CASSRDGFSPLHF. The CDR3 coding sequence is TGTGCCAGCAGTCGGGACGGCTTTTCACCCCTCCACTTT.

This clonotype is a singleton in its sample. J is TRBJ2-5 and V is TRBV6-5; D is ambiguous. The CDR3 has 12 amino acids. Germline assignment: CDR1 MNHEY and CDR2 SVGAGI. V lost 5 bases, J lost 9 bases, and 13 bases lay in between. The CDR3 here is CASSPARSAQYF. In DNA form, the CDR3 reads TGTGCCAGCAGTCCTGCCCGTTCGGCCCAGTACTTC.

This clonotype has a count of ten or more. This CDR3 reads CSARDRKGGIYEQYF. Here the CDR3 DNA reads TGCAGTGCTAGAGATAGGAAGGGTGGAATCTACGAGCAGTACTTC. This chain uses TRBV20-1 with TRBJ2-7; D not resolved. This CDR3 has 15 amino acids. The V gene's germline CDR1 is DFQATT and CDR2 SNEGSKA (reference sequence). V lost 0 bases and J 3 bases, leaving 15 bases between the germline ends.

The V and J genes are TRBV18 and TRBJ2-5; D is perhaps TRBD1 or TRBD2 (5 bases each). Germline CDR1 reads KGHSH; CDR2 reads LQKENI. V lost 1 base and J lost 5, with 14 bases in between. The CDR3 length is 15 residues. The CDR3 is CASSPRDGVLETQYF. Written as DNA, the CDR3 is TGTGCCAGCTCACCACGGGACGGGGTTTTGGAGACCCAGTACTTC.

This clonotype has just a few counts. The chain recombines TRBV7-9 with TRBJ2-5; no clear D gene. The ends were cut back, 5 bases at V and 2 bases at J, with 12 bases in the middle. This CDR3 contains 14 residues. Germline values: CDR1 SEHNR, CDR2 FQNEAQ (reference sequence). The CDR3 protein is CASSPRTYQETQYF. The CDR3 DNA reads as TGTGCCAGCAGCCCTAGGACGTATCAAGAGACCCAGTACTTC.

The chain is built from TRBV20-1 and TRBJ2-1; 12 bases match TRBD2. V was pared by 5 bases and J by 9 bases, with 5 bases of the junction left unmatched. CDR1 is DFQATT, CDR2 SNEGSKA, per germline (reference sequence). The CDR3 contains 13 residues. DNA for the CDR3: TGCAGTGCTCGGACTAGCGGGATACCTGAGCAGTTCTTC. Translated, it gives CSARTSGIPEQFF.